The rows below give T cell receptor beta chains drawn from one sample of a study of beta chain bispecific antibodies for T cell cancers. TCRdb ran MiXCR on the 5' RACE reads and lists one entry per CDR3 protein. This sample has about 20,000 distinct CDR3 sequences, with about 2% found just once. No antigens are known for them. Material: healthy donor T cells cultured with leukemia cells, obtained from a culture containing a bispecific antibody targeting TCR Vbeta12. These TCRs come from a human donor in good health. Some clones in this sample may be carry-over from other donors' samples. The conserved cysteine and the conserved F or W are not part of the CDR3 here. Fields, in order: V gene, clone size, CDR3 protein. A clone size is listed for some rows: how often the clone was seen (once, few, many), or a class if it is expanded.

V: TRBV20-1
size: many
CDR3: SARDSGTGYNEQF

V: TRBV13
size: many
CDR3: ASSLTSGGSSYNEQF

V: TRBV29-1
size: many
CDR3: SVSGTNYGYT

V: TRBV5-1
size: many
CDR3: ASSPGTAPGNTIY

V: TRBV19
size: many
CDR3: ASSKIQGGQPQH

V: TRBV10-3
size: many
CDR3: AISDPETGELTEAF

V: TRBV6-1
size: many
CDR3: ASTQRGEPYNEQF

V: TRBV20-1
size: many
CDR3: SAGFSGTIGGALTDTQY

V: TRBV2
size: few
CDR3: VSSEELALQETQY

V: TRBV5-1
size: NA
CDR3: ARSPCGQGNQEQY

V: TRBV6-5
size: many
CDR3: ASSYGGETQY

V: TRBV5-8
size: many
CDR3: ASSLDRTDEQF

V: TRBV29-1
size: many
CDR3: SVEDAWRLNHQETQY

V: TRBV12-3/TRBV12-4
size: many
CDR3: ASSLSPLSQH

V: TRBV5-4
size: NA
CDR3: ASGLAELTDTQY

V: TRBV2
size: many
CDR3: ASSEAGGTEAF

V: TRBV7-3
size: medium-sized
CDR3: ASSLLAGGGETQY

V: TRBV5-1
size: many
CDR3: ASSPTEGYEQY

V: TRBV5-6
size: few
CDR3: ASSLWSGRIQY

V: TRBV5-1
size: many
CDR3: ASSSSGANTGELF

V: TRBV19
size: many
CDR3: ASSMGIGDLDGYT

V: TRBV13
size: many
CDR3: ASSSRTVEQF

V: TRBV9
size: many
CDR3: ASSVDGVPMNTEAF

V: TRBV5-6
size: few
CDR3: ASSLAISGGSEAF

V: TRBV20-1
size: many
CDR3: SARDRRGPYNEQF

V: TRBV7-9
size: many
CDR3: ASSSPAGSSYEQY

V: TRBV13
size: medium-sized
CDR3: ASSFDRGLTGELF

V: TRBV6-1
size: few
CDR3: ASSEVSGTVDGYT

V: TRBV20-1
size: many
CDR3: SASYTGSNQPQH

V: TRBV18
size: many
CDR3: ASSPSQGVDTQY

V: TRBV30
size: many
CDR3: AWTDGGYTEAF

V: TRBV6-5
size: many
CDR3: ASSESSPGVATNEKLF

V: TRBV28
size: many
CDR3: ASSFPQGAYPEAF

V: TRBV27
size: medium-sized
CDR3: ASSRQPGSNQPQH

V: TRBV10-3
size: many
CDR3: AISESGTEEETQY

V: TRBV4-2
size: many
CDR3: ASSQPKTSGVQETQY

V: TRBV6-5
size: many
CDR3: ASSPDRISYNEQF

V: TRBV5-5
size: many
CDR3: ASSVSSSGGPGEDTQY

V: TRBV7-2
size: many
CDR3: ASSSRVLLGAEAF

V: TRBV3-1
size: many
CDR3: ASSLRGLGHYYGYT

V: TRBV4-2
size: many
CDR3: ASRPLGAANTGELF

V: TRBV28
size: many
CDR3: ATYNLRSITGVRGYT

V: TRBV5-1
size: medium-sized
CDR3: ASSWDSQYEQY

V: TRBV29-1
size: many
CDR3: SVPDPNEKLF

V: TRBV25-1
size: many
CDR3: ASSLAGGPASF

V: TRBV27
size: many
CDR3: ASSRDRGFNSPLH

V: TRBV6-6
size: many
CDR3: ASSFDRGILYEQY

V: TRBV19
size: many
CDR3: ASARGRGGEQY